This TCR beta chain was sequenced during a study of blood T cell repertoires in COVID-19. Study-level information: The United States, Italy and Spain supplied acute and convalescent COVID-19 samples. From T cells, B-cell-depleted T cells, or PBMCs came the material, which was cDNA or gDNA.

Original analysis: Cell counts per sample came from amplifying reference gene primers. Data came from immunoSEQ multiplex PCR; TCRdb stores just in-frame clones and leaves some out. V and J calls and clone size are given by that table; D and trimming were obtained from the DNA. The data show 55,000 to 65,000 clones, approximately 80% seen once. The junction had 11 bases not matched to a gene; V was cut back by 4 bases and J by 10 bases. The germline gives CDR1 KGHDR, CDR2 SFDVKD. The CDR3 totals 15 residues. Patients at the Seattle site were enrolled during active infection and followed longitudinally.

The receptor was derived from a man in his fifties or sixties with COVID-19, enrolled during active disease. The chain couples TRBV24-1 to TRBJ2-1, with TRBD2 matching over 8 bases. The sequenced sample was peripheral blood. The CDR3 DNA reads as TGTGCCACCAGTGAAGCCGGGACTAGGGCACCCGAGCAGTTCTTC. It codes for CATSEAGTRAPEQFF.